A single sample is the source of the 3 T cell receptor beta chains below, sequenced in a study of CD8+CD57+ T cells in acquired aplastic anemia. Investigators profiled TCR beta VDJ and CDR3 from genomic DNA template. Via MiXCR, TCRdb re-called the reads, giving one row per CDR3 protein. The sample carries more than 100,000 distinct CDR3 sequences, 48% recorded once. Sequencing was done on a sample of sorted CD4+, CD8+, or CD8+CD57+ T cells (not recorded which) from PBMCs. The receptors stem from a human donor in good health, serving as a control.

This clonotype was detected many times. The genes are TRBV20-1 and TRBJ2-7; 14 bases align to TRBD2. V shed 4 bases and J 3 bases; nucleotides not matched to a gene: 5. CDR3 size: 15 residues. The germline V gene encodes CDR1 DFQATT and CDR2 SNEGSKA (reference sequence). The CDR3 is CSATPGTSGGYEQYF. CDR3 coding DNA: TGCAGTGCTACCCCAGGGACTAGCGGGGGCTACGAGCAGTACTTC.

The rearrangement joins TRBV2 to TRBJ1-1, with 7 positions matching TRBD1. V lost 4 bases and J lost 11; bases outside the gene matches: 16. This CDR3 comprises 15 residues. Looked up from germline, CDR1 is SNHLY and CDR2 is FYNNEI. The CDR3 DNA is TGTGCCAGCAGTGGGGAGGGAGGGGGCTCCCGTTCGGCTTTCTTT. Residues: CASSGEGGGSRSAFF.

The V and J genes are TRBV15 and TRBJ1-5; D is ambiguous. This CDR3 region has 16 residues. The V gene's germline CDR1 is LNHNV and CDR2 YYDKDF (reference sequence). V lost 2 bases and J lost 0, with 11 bases in between. CDR3 protein: CATSRILVHSNQPQHF. DNA for the CDR3: TGTGCCACCAGCAGAATATTGGTACATAGCAATCAGCCCCAGCATTTT.